These T cell receptor beta chains were read from a single sample in a study of control samples from healthy donors and cancer patients. Generated by immunoSEQ multiplex PCR, the TCRdb table keeps only in-frame clones and is missing some. The table lists roughly 120,000 clones, 90% to 95% of them singletons. Sequencing was performed on PBMCs. The receptors come from a man aged 45-65 years with head and neck cancer. CDR3s include the opening cysteine and the closing phenylalanine or tryptophan. The D gene is left open where the match is weak. Some rows have no size entry. The others give once, few or many, or a class for an expanded clone.

v_gene	abundance	j_gene	d_gene	CDR3nt	CDR3aa
TRBV28	-	TRBJ1-6	-	TGTGCCAGTACTCCAACTTTAGGTAATTCACCCCTCCACTTT	CASTPTLGNSPLHF
TRBV27	-	TRBJ2-3	-	TGTGCCAGCAGTTTCCAGGTTGCAGATACGCAGTATTTT	CASSFQVADTQYF
TRBV13	-	TRBJ2-7	-	TGTGCCAGCAGCCGACGGGACTTTCGTTCCTACGAGCAGTACTTC	CASSRRDFRSYEQYF
TRBV3-1/TRBV3-2	-	TRBJ1-4	-	TGTGCCAGCAGCCAAGGAGGGGAACTGTTTTTT	CASSQGGELFF
TRBV7-9	-	TRBJ2-1	-	TGTGCCAGCAGCTTCATCGCAGGGGATGAGCAGTTCTTC	CASSFIAGDEQFF
TRBV27	-	TRBJ2-7	TRBD2	TGTGCCACACGGGGGGGCCCAGACGAGCAGTACTTC	CATRGGPDEQYF
TRBV18	-	TRBJ2-5	-	TGTGCCAGCCGAGTTCAAGAGACCCAGTACTTC	CASRVQETQYF
TRBV7-9	-	TRBJ1-5	-	TGTGCCAGCAGCTCCCTCGGGGGGAGCAATCAGCCCCAGCATTTT	CASSSLGGSNQPQHF
TRBV7-9	once	TRBJ1-4	-	TGTGCCAGCAGCTTAGAAAGGGGGGCCGGTAATGAAAAACTGTTTTTT	CASSLERGAGNEKLFF
TRBV27	-	TRBJ1-6	TRBD1	TGTGCCAGCAGTTTGACAGGGCCGGGGAATTCACCCCTCCACTTT	CASSLTGPGNSPLHF
TRBV12-3/TRBV12-4	-	TRBJ1-4	-	TGTGCCAGCAGTTGGGGCGAAAAACTGTTTTTT	CASSWGEKLFF
TRBV6-5	-	TRBJ2-5	-	TGTGCCAGCAGTTACGGGCCCCAGGAGACCCAGTACTTC	CASSYGPQETQYF
TRBV9	-	TRBJ2-1	-	TGTGCCAGCAGCGTATTAGGGGGGGATGAGCAGTTCTTC	CASSVLGGDEQFF
TRBV7-3	-	TRBJ2-7	-	TGTGCCAGCAGCTTCGCGGGGTGGAGCGAGCAGTACTTC	CASSFAGWSEQYF
TRBV27	-	TRBJ1-2	TRBD1	TGTGCCAGCAGTTTATTCTCCGGACAGGGGGGCTGGTATGGCTACACCTTC	CASSLFSGQGGWYGYTF
TRBV5-1	-	TRBJ1-3	-	TGCGCCAGCTCCCCCCTAAGTAGCTCTGGAAACACCATATATTTT	CASSPLSSSGNTIYF
TRBV20-1	-	TRBJ1-1	-	TGCAGTGCTAGGGAGGGCACTGAAGCTTTCTTT	CSAREGTEAFF
TRBV18	-	TRBJ1-1	-	TGTGCCAGCTCAAGTGAAACACCTCCGAACACTGAAGCTTTCTTT	CASSSETPPNTEAFF
TRBV7-2	once	TRBJ2-1	TRBD2	TGTGCCAGCAGCTCCGTAGCGGGGGTATTTGATGAGCAGTTCTTC	CASSSVAGVFDEQFF
TRBV28	-	TRBJ2-1	-	TGTGCCAGCAGTCCCTTTGGGGTCTTGAACTACAATGAGCAGTTCTTC	CASSPFGVLNYNEQFF
TRBV2	-	TRBJ1-2	TRBD1	TGTGCCAGCAGCCGAGACGCCGCAGGGGGCGGGGGCTACACCTTC	CASSRDAAGGGGYTF
TRBV28	-	TRBJ2-3	-	TGTGCCAGCGGATCCCTGGGCGGGACAGTTCTCCCAGATACGCAGTATTTT	CASGSLGGTVLPDTQYF
TRBV6-2/TRBV6-3	-	TRBJ2-5	-	TGTGCCAGCAGGCCTTACTTCCCGTTATCCGGGACCATGTACCAAGAGACCCAGTACTTC	CASRPYFPLSGTMYQETQYF
TRBV7-2	once	TRBJ2-3	TRBD2	TGTGCCAGCAGCTTCACTAGCGGGGCTAGCACAGATACGCAGTATTTT	CASSFTSGASTDTQYF
TRBV4-3	-	TRBJ1-1	-	TGCGCCAGCAGCCAGTCCAGGACGGTGAACACTGAAGCTTTCTTT	CASSQSRTVNTEAFF
TRBV6-5	-	TRBJ1-1	-	TGTGCCAGCAGTTATCAGGTGAACACTGAAGCTTTCTTT	CASSYQVNTEAFF
TRBV9	-	TRBJ2-7	-	TGTGCCAGCAGCAAATACCCCGGGACGACGACCTACGAGCAGTACTTC	CASSKYPGTTTYEQYF
TRBV7-2	-	TRBJ2-7	TRBD1	TGTGCCAGCAGCTTAGCTACGACGACAGGGCCCTACGAGCAGTACTTC	CASSLATTTGPYEQYF
TRBV9	-	TRBJ1-1	-	TGTGCCAGCAGCCTCATATCGAACACTGAAGCTTTCTTT	CASSLISNTEAFF
TRBV6-5	-	TRBJ1-1	-	TGTGCCAGCAGCTACGCTCCCGGGAACACTGAAGCTTTCTTT	CASSYAPGNTEAFF
TRBV5-6	-	TRBJ2-2	-	TGTGCCAGCAGCTTGGCAGGGGGGAGCGCCGGGGAGCTGTTTTTT	CASSLAGGSAGELFF
TRBV7-9	-	TRBJ1-4	-	TGTGCCAGCACCACTCCGGGGTTTGCAACTAATGAAAAACTGTTTTTT	CASTTPGFATNEKLFF
TRBV6-5	-	TRBJ2-1	-	TGTGCCAGCAGTTACTCGACCTGGAATGAGCAGTTCTTC	CASSYSTWNEQFF
TRBV15	-	TRBJ2-3	TRBD2	TGTGCCACCAGCAGAGTAGCGGGGGGCACAGATACGCAGTATTTT	CATSRVAGGTDTQYF
TRBV5-6	-	TRBJ1-2	-	TGTGCCAGCAGCCCCGCCCACACCTTC	CASSPAHTF
TRBV4-2	-	TRBJ2-2	-	TGTGCCAGCAGCCAAGATCTGGGTCGTCCAACCGGGGAGCTGTTTTTT	CASSQDLGRPTGELFF
TRBV6-5	-	TRBJ2-1	TRBD2	TGTGCCAGCAGCCTTCTTGGCGGGGGGTCAAATGAGCAGTTCTTC	CASSLLGGGSNEQFF
TRBV28	-	TRBJ2-7	-	TGTGCCAGCAGTGACCCACAGGCGCCGGACTACGAGCAGTACTTC	CASSDPQAPDYEQYF
TRBV7-2	-	TRBJ1-1	-	TGTGCCAGCAGCTTAGCCTACAGGCGCGAAGCTTTCTTT	CASSLAYRREAFF
TRBV7-2	-	TRBJ2-3	-	TGTGCCAGCAGCTTAGGTGGTCGCCAGCCAGATACGCAGTATTTT	CASSLGGRQPDTQYF
TRBV7-2	-	TRBJ2-7	-	TGTGCCAGCAGCACCCACCGGGATTACCACCACTTC	CASSTHRDYHHF
TRBV5-1	-	TRBJ2-5	TRBD2	TGCGCCAGCAGCCCGACTAGCGGAAACAAAGAGACCCAGTACTTC	CASSPTSGNKETQYF
TRBV18	-	TRBJ2-3	TRBD2	TGTGCCAGCTCACCGGAAGCGGGGGGGTCGGATACGCAGTATTTT	CASSPEAGGSDTQYF
TRBV30	-	TRBJ1-2	-	TGTGCCTGGAGTGTACATGATCCAGGGTGGAGAACCTTC	CAWSVHDPGWRTF
TRBV27	-	TRBJ2-1	-	TGTGCCAGCAGTCCCCGCCCGAGGAGCTCCTACAATGAGCAGTTCTTC	CASSPRPRSSYNEQFF
TRBV6-6	once	TRBJ1-1	TRBD1	TGTGCCAGCAGTTACGCCGGGACAGGGGCTCGGGAAGCTTTCTTT	CASSYAGTGAREAFF
TRBV19	-	TRBJ2-6	TRBD1	TGTGCCAGTAGTATTAGGGGGACAGGGGTCCCTGGGGCCAACGTCCTGACTTTC	CASSIRGTGVPGANVLTF
TRBV11-1	-	TRBJ2-7	-	TGTGCCAGCAGCTTAGCGCCGGACAGTCGGAGTACCTACGAGCAGTACTTC	CASSLAPDSRSTYEQYF
TRBV2	-	TRBJ2-3	-	TGTGCCAGCAGTGAACTTACCACAGATACGCAGTATTTT	CASSELTTDTQYF
TRBV4-1	-	TRBJ2-1	TRBD2	TGCGCCAGCAGCCAAGACCCTTCATGGGCGGGGAGGGAGTTGGGGCAGTTCTTC	CASSQDPSWAGRELGQFF
TRBV5-6	-	TRBJ1-1	-	TGTGCCAGCAGCTTGGTCTGGGGCATGAACACTGAAGCTTTCTTT	CASSLVWGMNTEAFF